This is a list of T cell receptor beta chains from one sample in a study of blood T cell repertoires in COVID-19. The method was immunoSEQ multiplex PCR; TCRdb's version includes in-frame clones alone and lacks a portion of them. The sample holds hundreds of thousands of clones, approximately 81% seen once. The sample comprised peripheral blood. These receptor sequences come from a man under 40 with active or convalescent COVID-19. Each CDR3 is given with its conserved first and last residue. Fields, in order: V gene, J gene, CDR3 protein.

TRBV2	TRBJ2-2	CASSEIRGTGELFF
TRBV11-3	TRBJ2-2	CASSLDSGELFF
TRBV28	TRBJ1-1	CASSRGGTEAFF
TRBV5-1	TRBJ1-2	CASSFGAGGNSRGYTF
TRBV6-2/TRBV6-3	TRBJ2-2	CASSFGDYSNTGELFF
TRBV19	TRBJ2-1	CASSARTGGGNEQFF
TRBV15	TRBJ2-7	CATSDRLESYEQYF
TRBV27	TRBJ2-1	CASRIAGHQFF
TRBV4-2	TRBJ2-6	CASSQDKGGTLPGANVLTF
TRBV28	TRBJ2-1	CASSFSGSRDNEQFF
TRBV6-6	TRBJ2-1	CATTTGSGEQFF
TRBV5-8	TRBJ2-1	CASSFFSGGGYNEQFF
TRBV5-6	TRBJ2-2	CASSLEGAANTGELFF
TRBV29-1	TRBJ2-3	CSVVYSGLDTQYF
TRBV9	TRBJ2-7	CASSVDGGAFYEQYF
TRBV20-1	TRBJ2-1	CSADIRDEQFF
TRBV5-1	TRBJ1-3	CASSLGQLETTIYF
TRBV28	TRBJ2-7	CASSFRRAEQYF
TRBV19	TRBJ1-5	CASSHRGGPQHF
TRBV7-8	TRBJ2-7	CASSLLEGAYEQYF
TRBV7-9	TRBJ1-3	CASSSGQENLGNTIYF
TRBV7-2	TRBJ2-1	CASSPRRGGGDEQFF
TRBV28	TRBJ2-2	CASSSPSGTGELFF
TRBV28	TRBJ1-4	CASSSIDRAREKLFF
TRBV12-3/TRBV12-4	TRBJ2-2	CASSIQGDGELFF
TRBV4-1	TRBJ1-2	CASSQEGQLLGGYTF
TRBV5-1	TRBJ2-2	CASSLGLASGELFF
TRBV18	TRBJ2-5	CASSPDIGGAGETQYF
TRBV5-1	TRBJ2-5	CASSLATDQETQYF
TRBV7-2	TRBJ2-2	CASSFSLAWTGELFF
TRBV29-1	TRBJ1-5	CSVEDPDRVNQPQHF
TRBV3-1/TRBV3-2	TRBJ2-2	CASSLGLGYTGELFF
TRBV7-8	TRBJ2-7	CASSLSAYEQYF
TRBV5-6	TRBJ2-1	CASSFDTRLEQFF
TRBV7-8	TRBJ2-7	CASSLGLLEQYF
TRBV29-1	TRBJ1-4	CSATLGPGSPSNEKLFF
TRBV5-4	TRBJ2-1	CASSLSGSSYNEQFF
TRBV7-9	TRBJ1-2	CASSSETGGRDGYTF
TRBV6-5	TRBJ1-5	CASSTRDRASQPQHF
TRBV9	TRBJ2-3	CASSASGTQYTQYF
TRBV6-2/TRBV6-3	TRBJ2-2	CASSYRIGTGGFGELFF
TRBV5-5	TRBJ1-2	CASSLRLGVGYTF
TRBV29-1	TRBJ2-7	CSVEDSSAYEQYF
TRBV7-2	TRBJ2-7	CASSPQGLAGGMKQYF
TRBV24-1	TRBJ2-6	CATSDGLAGAGANVLTF
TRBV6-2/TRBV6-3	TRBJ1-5	CASSYRDSQGWSNQPQHF
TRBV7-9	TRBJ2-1	CASRVSGGNNEQFF
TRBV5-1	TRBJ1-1	CASSVWTGSNEAFF